This TCR beta chain derives from a study of cytomegalovirus exposure and HLA in healthy donors (dated by TCRdb to about 2017). For context, the study as a whole: According to an earlier analysis of a few hundred of the donors, some 180 million T cells yielded 90 million to 130 million unique TCR beta sequences and about 300 Gb of sequence data. Among several hundred genotyped donors of the cohort, an average of roughly 230,000 unique TCR beta nucleotide sequences was sequenced per donor, of which roughly 17% were non-productive. Along with the approximately 650-subject first cohort, a separate validation cohort of over a hundred different subjects was used. An earlier analysis of roughly 580 of the donors used high-throughput TCR beta sequencing to judge whether each TCR beta V gene segment behaved as functional or pseudogenic. To predict cytomegalovirus infection status, the study combined high-throughput TCR immunosequencing, statistical association of individual TCRs with disease status, and machine learning. The later analysis used no new phenotypic data to find candidate immune exposures, relying instead on TCR beta sequences and their occurrence across donors. Because of strong linkage in the cohort, roughly five DR-DQ haplotypes were treated as single units for association and clustering. The study aimed to test whether signatures of past pathogen exposure could be identified by cataloging public T cell receptors. Genome-wide SNP genotypes for about 65% of the 666 donors were used in a later genetic analysis, which treated that subset as a discovery cohort. Among the roughly 400 genotyped donors, 81% belonged to the genetic ancestry cluster associated with self-reported Caucasian donors. An early release covering 500 to 750 HLA-typed donors comprised approximately 290 gigabases of sequencing data and about 90 million unique TCR sequences. A later analysis re-examined previously published TCR beta repertoires from roughly 650 donors and added high-resolution HLA genotyping to investigate patterns of TCR occurrence. The study used immunosequencing to profile the T cell repertoires of about 670 subjects and linked those repertoires to cytomegalovirus serostatus. Every discovery cohort repertoire had been produced on one sequencing platform. Both class I and class II loci were covered by HLA typing, at four-digit resolution. Donor age, sex, ethnicity and CMV serostatus were collected together with the repertoire data. Typing coverage differed by locus: A, B, C, DRB1 and DQB1 were typed in roughly 620-630 donors, DQA1 in approximately 520, DPA1 in some 610, and DPB1 in about 450.

The cohort consisted of 666 healthy bone marrow donors. At the time of sampling, every cohort member was nominally healthy, though immune exposures that went unrecorded were likely present. The donor was CMV seropositive and was included in the group of 270 or so seropositive cohort members. A peripheral blood sample was provided by each donor, and peripheral blood mononuclear cells were used for TCR beta sequencing. The Qiagen DNeasy Blood Extraction Kit was used to extract genomic DNA from the blood cell samples. Concerning this clone: There is no known antigen for this receptor. Per-base qualities were not stored, and no clone one base away is much larger.

Libraries were made using the immunoSEQ multiplex PCR assay. For the multiplex PCR, a mixture combining 60 forward primers for TCR Vbeta segments and 13 reverse primers for TCR Jbeta segments was used. The CDR3 region of rearranged TCR beta genes was amplified from genomic DNA with a multiplex PCR assay. Amplified TCR beta libraries were sequenced as 87-base-pair reads on the Illumina HiSeq System. Concerning the study's data processing: In a later analysis, tens of millions of unique TCR beta chains were counted across the roughly 610 repertoires, and around 11 million of these chains were shared by at least two donors. To remove PCR and sequencing errors, raw reads were error-corrected and collapsed into unique sequences using a nearest-neighbor algorithm that merged closely related sequences. Alignment of CDR3 sequences to IMGT reference sequences was used to assign V, D and J gene segments. For a sequence to be retained, at least a six-nucleotide match to both a V gene segment and a J gene segment was required. Rearrangements were classified as productive when the CDR3 lacked stop codons and remained in frame with V and J, and all other rearrangements were classified as non-productive. CDR3 was defined by IMGT convention, running from the second conserved V-encoded cysteine to the conserved J-encoded phenylalanine. Sequences without an unambiguous match to a single V gene segment were excluded from the earlier analysis of approximately 600 of the donors. An earlier analysis of approximately 590 of the donors called V segments functional above 56.7% productive rearrangements and segregating when the between-donor standard deviation exceeded 5%. A statistical classification framework was built for diagnosing cytomegalovirus status from the catalog of TCR beta chain sequences. V and J gene assignment, in a later analysis, came from comparing TCR nucleotide sequences with IMGT/GENE-DB human TR gene sequences. Using the TCRdist pipeline, a later analysis assigned CDR3 sequences along with most-parsimonious VDJ recombination scenarios. In a later analysis, each TCR beta chain was defined by its CDR3 amino acid sequence together with its V-gene family, and reads lacking a unique V-gene family were excluded. A later analysis removed 600 or so highly shared, low-generation-probability nucleotide sequences to deal with suspected cross-contamination and a sequencing artifact. In a later analysis, a clonal expansion index was calculated for each public chain from normalized within-repertoire ranks of inferred template counts. In a later analysis, generation probabilities were computed with a VDJ recombination model fitted to out-of-frame rearrangements, and the resulting probabilities were checked against IGoR. A later analysis scored TCR-TCR, TCR-HLA and TCR-CMV co-occurrence with hypergeometric tests, applying a repertoire-size bias correction to TCR pairs. A later analysis estimated false discovery rates by permuting HLA or CMV assignments 20 times. In a later analysis, co-occurring TCRs were grouped using DBSCAN, with TCRdist sequence similarity added in when clustering inside HLA-allele-positive subsets. For co-occurrence clustering, repertoires with fewer than 30,000 or more than 120,000 public chains were excluded, along with about five repertoires with anomalous nucleotide sharing. Not all clones reach the TCRdb copy of this immuneACCESS table, which keeps in-frame sequences only. Checked studies attribute under half of the gap to unresolved V genes and leave the rest unexplained. Clonal size and the V and J genes are those of that table, whereas D and trimming came from the DNA. Counted in this sample were approximately 110,000 clones; around three quarters of them appeared once. Together, the top ten hold approximately 3.1% of the sample.

Measured from the cysteine to the phenylalanine, the CDR3 is 15 residues long. Just the 45-base CDR3 DNA is kept, in frame starting at base 1. V sheds 0 bases and J sheds 4 bases, leaving 12 bases between their ends. As encoded in the germline V gene, CDR1 is SNHLY while CDR2 is FYNNEI. General study outcomes and caveats: In vitro tests confirmed that three of the cytomegalovirus-associated TCR beta chains recognize cytomegalovirus antigens. A later analysis found that HLA-associated TCR beta chains were more clonally expanded and had lower generation probabilities than equally common non-associated chains. A later genetic analysis reported fewer N-insertions in productive TCRs among donors in an Asian-associated ancestry cluster than the approximately 670-donor mean. The classifier was reported to diagnose cytomegalovirus status with high specificity and sensitivity in both the original cohort and the validation cohort. In an earlier analysis of some 500 of the donors, most TCR beta V segments were observed in productive rearrangements about 87% or about 30% of the time, broadly matching IMGT annotations. The cohort was sequenced for TCR beta chains only, and without alpha or paired-chain data the features that could be detected were limited. Across donors, most TCR sequences were observed very rarely, whereas some public TCRs were present in many individuals. According to a later analysis, most CMV-associated TCR beta chains appeared to be HLA-restricted, and the HLA associations seemed to be driven largely by CMV exposure. According to a later analysis, TCR association rates differed among HLA loci, with DRB1 alleles showing the most associated TCRs and HLA-C alleles showing the fewest. A later analysis associated roughly 17,000 TCR beta sequences with specific HLA alleles at a false discovery rate of 0.05. Linkage disequilibrium might explain the correlated functional status among segregating V segments, but an unknown experimental factor could not be excluded. The earlier analysis of some 560 of the donors excluded over 15 rarely observed V segments, including chromosome 9 orphons, because counts were too low. Because HLA typing was unavailable for some donors at each locus, only the typed subset was used in association tests. When HLA alleles, especially DR and DQ, strongly co-occurred, attributing TCR associations to individual alleles was difficult. Some IMGT-functional V segments, including TRBV6-2 and TRBV6-3, could not be told apart with the 87-base-pair reads, so those segments were excluded. A further reported finding was that TCR beta sequences accurately predicted the HLA-A and HLA-B alleles for most subjects in the first cohort. In a later genetic analysis, a missense DCLRE1C variant was associated with V-gene and J-gene trimming of TCR beta chains, and the association was replicated in an independent cohort. A cluster of highly shared sequence variants was judged likely to be a technical artifact of the sequencing pipeline. Roughly uniform sequencing depth across donors was assumed in presence/absence analyses, although this assumption may not hold. The only immune exposure information available for the cohort was CMV serostatus. In the study, some 160 TCR beta chains were listed as associated with cytomegalovirus. In a later analysis, several top co-occurrence clusters were reported to appear linked to parvovirus B19, influenza, CMV and Epstein-Barr virus. The authors suggested that the approach could potentially be generalized to other disease states and immunological phenotypes.

This chain joins TRBV2 to TRBJ1-2; a weak D assignment points to TRBD1 (5 bases agree). The sequence was obtained from a woman younger than 35 in good health and CMV-seropositive. Sequencing used PBMCs. The CDR3 region reads CASSEAGLTGYGYTF. In nucleotide form, the sequence is TGTGCCAGCAGTGAAGCTGGTCTTACAGGCTATGGCTACACCTTC.